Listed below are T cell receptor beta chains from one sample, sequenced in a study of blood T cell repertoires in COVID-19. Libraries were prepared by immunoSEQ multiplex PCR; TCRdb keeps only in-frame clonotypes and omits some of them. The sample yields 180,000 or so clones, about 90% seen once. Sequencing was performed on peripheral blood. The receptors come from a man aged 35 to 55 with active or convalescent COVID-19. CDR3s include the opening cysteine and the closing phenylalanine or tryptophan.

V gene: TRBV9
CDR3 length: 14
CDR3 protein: CASSVSSSGETQYF

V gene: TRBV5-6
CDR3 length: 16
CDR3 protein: CASSPQGGAGANVLTF

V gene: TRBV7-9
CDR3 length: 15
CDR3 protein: CASSLAGQMNTEAFF

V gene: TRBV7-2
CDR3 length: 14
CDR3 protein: CASSLYRGNEKLFF

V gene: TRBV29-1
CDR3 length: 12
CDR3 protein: CSVYFFNTEAFF

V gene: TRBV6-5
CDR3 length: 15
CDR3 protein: CASSHPDRLNTEAFF

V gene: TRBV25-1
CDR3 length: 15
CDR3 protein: CASSSHRGEDSPLHF

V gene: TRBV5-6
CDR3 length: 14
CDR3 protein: CASSEGGSLREQYF

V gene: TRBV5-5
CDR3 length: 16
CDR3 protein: CASSWGLAGGLDEQFF

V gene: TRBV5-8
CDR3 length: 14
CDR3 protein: CASSRDRDFYGYTF

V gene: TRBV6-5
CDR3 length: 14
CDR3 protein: CASRRAGKTTEAFF

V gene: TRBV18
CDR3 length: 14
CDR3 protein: CASSPAGVIVEQFF

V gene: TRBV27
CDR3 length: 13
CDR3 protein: CASSLRRGYGYTF

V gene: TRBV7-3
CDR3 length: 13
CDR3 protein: CASSLGGLNEQFF

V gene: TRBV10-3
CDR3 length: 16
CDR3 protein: CAISEWGTANTGELFF

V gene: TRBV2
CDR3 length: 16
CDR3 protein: CASRTTSGGRGDTQYF

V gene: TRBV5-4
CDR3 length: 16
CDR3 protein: CASSPIGSTLGYGYTF

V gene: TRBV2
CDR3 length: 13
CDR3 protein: CASRAGTGNEQYF

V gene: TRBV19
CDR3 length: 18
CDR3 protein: CASSSYNYSPEGGSPLHF

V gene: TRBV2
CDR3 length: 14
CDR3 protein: CASCYRELNTEAFF

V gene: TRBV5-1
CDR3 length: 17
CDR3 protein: CASSAGDRLATNEKLFF

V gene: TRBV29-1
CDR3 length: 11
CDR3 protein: CSAEVAHGYTF

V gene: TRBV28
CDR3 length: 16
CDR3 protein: CASSSTGTISNQPQHF

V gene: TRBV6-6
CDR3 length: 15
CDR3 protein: CASSPTRTVYYEQYF

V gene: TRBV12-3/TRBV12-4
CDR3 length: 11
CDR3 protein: CASSLGGEQYF

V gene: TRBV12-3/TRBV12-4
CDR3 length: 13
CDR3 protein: CASSLGRYNEQFF

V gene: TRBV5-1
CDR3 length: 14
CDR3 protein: CASRGGPTSYEQYF

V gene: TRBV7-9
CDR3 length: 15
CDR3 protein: CASSPRAGRTTEAFF

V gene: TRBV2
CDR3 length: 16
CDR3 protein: CASRNGRQGVNEKLFF

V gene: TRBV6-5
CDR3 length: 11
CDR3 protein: CASTGNYGYTF

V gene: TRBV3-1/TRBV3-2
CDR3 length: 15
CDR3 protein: CASSRQTGTNYGYTF

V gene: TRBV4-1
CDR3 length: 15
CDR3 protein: CASSPLSGRNTEAFF

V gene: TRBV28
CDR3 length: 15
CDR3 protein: CASRGRGGSYNEQFF

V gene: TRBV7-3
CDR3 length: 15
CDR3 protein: CASSSNSGVKETQYF

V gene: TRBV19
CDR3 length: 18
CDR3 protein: CASSIAPVNILANYGYTF

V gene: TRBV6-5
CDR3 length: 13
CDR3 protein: CASRSDSNTEAFF

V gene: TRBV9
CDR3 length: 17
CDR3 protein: CASSVGTGSSGANVLTF

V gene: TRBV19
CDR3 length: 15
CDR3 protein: CATTSGGDNTGELFF

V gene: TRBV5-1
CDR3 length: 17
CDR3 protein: CASSRTGGPTNTGELFF

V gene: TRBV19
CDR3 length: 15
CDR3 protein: CASSIQGAVNTEAFF

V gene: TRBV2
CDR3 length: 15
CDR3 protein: CASSERASGGTEQFF

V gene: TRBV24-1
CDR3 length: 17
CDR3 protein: CATSDERDRGRNTEAFF

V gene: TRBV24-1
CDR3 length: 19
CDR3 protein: CATSDLGPGGKLSGNTIYF

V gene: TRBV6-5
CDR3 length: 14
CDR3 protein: CASSYITGDYGYTF

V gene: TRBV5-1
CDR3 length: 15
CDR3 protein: CASSTGLAGVNEQFF

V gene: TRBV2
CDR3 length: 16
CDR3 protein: CASSVLTGRMNTEAFF

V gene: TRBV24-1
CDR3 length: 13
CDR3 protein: CATQQGSLTEAFF

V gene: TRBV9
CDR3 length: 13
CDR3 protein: CASSPAGGTEAFF

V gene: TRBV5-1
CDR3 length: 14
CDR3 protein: CASIGLPNSYEQYF

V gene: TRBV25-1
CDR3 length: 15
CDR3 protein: CASSEWGEGGTEAFF

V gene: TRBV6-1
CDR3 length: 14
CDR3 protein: CASTRQGRNTEAFF

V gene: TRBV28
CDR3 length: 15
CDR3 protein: CASSHRTGRDQPQHF

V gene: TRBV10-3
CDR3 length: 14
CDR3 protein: CAIGGRGASYEQYF

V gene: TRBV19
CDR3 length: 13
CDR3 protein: CASMMGGDEKLFF

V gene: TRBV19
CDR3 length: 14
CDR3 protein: CASSRQGSTYGYTF

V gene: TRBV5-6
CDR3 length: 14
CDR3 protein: CASSLVSGGYGYTF

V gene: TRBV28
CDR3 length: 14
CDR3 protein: CASSLYLQGSGYTF

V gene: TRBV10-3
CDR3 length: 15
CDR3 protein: CAISERGGVYNEQFF